This TCR beta chain was found in a study of cytomegalovirus exposure and HLA in healthy donors. In the PCR, 60 Vbeta and 13 Jbeta primers were used. Assay used: immunoSEQ multiplex PCR; TCRdb lists only in-frame clones, some missing. Seen here are approximately 27,000 clones, almost 70% observed once, and the top ten hold 4.4%. The CDR3 spans 17 residues. V was clipped by 0 bases and J by 2 bases, with 17 bases between them. Germline-derived CDR1 and CDR2 are SGHAT and FQNNGV. This sequence joins TRBV11-2 and TRBJ2-7; D perhaps matches TRBD1 (5 bases). The sequenced material came from PBMCs. The receptor's source is a woman between 50 and 59 years old in good health and CMV-seronegative. This chain's CDR3 is CASSLDQGQIIAYEQYF. The CDR3 DNA reads as TGTGCCAGCAGCTTAGATCAGGGTCAGATTATAGCCTACGAGCAGTACTTC. The whole variable domain, filled in from reference TRBV11-2 and TRBJ2-7, reads EAGVAQSPRYKIIEKRQSVAFWCNPISGHATLYWYQQILGQGPKLLIQFQNNGVVDDSQLPKDRFSAERLKGVDSTLKIQPAKLEDSAVYLCASSLDQGQIIAYEQYFGPGTRLTVT.